This T cell receptor (beta chain) was retrieved from a study of PD-L1 blockade in urothelial cancer. TCRdb's table, derived via immunoSEQ multiplex PCR, lists solely in-frame clones and lacks some. This sample has tens of thousands of clones, with approximately 78% found just once. The TCR was taken from a man between 65 and 85 years old with urothelial cancer. The sequenced sample was PBMCs, obtained around atezolizumab (anti-PD-L1) treatment.

The CDR3 region has the DNA TGTGCCAGCTCACAGGGGTCAGATACGCAGTATTTT. It codes for CASSQGSDTQYF. The rearrangement joins TRBV18 to TRBJ2-3; weak D call: TRBD1 (5 bases). The germline V gene encodes CDR1 KGHSH and CDR2 LQKENI. The CDR3 runs to 12 residues. Trimming removed 4 bases at V and 4 bases at J, with 6 bases between. The whole variable domain, remainder taken from reference TRBV18 and TRBJ2-3, is NAGVMQNPRHLVRRRGQEARLRCSPMKGHSHVYWYRQLPEEGLKFMVYLQKENIIDESGMPKERFSAEFPKEGPSILRIQQVVRGDSAAYFCASSQGSDTQYFGPGTRLTVL.